Sequencing of this T cell receptor (beta chain) was carried out in a study of T cells expressing NK-cell markers. With the 5' RACE reads reprocessed, TCRdb shows one record per CDR3 protein and no DNA. Reported are about 390,000 distinct CDR3 sequences; the ten largest clones contain approximately 11%. The CDR3 extends over 15 amino acids. The source material was blood T cells: a sorted CD56 or NKG2C T cell subset, CD4+ or CD8+ T cells, or bulk PBMC T cells (not recorded which). The chain couples TRBV12-3 or TRBV12-4 to TRBJ1-5; TCRdb picks TRBD1, but there is no DNA to check that call. The clonotype was recovered from a woman aged 45-60 years in good health. CDR3 residues: CASSFAQALHQPQHF.